The rows below give T cell receptor beta chains drawn from one sample of a study of OX40 agonist ivuxolimab in advanced cancers. This table comes from immunoSEQ multiplex PCR, and its TCRdb copy is limited to in-frame clones, with some not included. The sample gives about 79,000 clones, about 92% of which show up once; approximately 0.3% is in the top ten. The source was CD4+ or CD8+ T cells sorted from blood, collected in a trial of the OX40 agonist ivuxolimab. The receptors were sampled from an adult with an advanced solid tumor such as melanoma, head and neck, liver or kidney cancer. CDR3s include the opening cysteine and the closing phenylalanine or tryptophan.

>TRBV2|TRBJ1-1|17
CASSESPATDMNTEAFF
>TRBV30|TRBJ2-7|11
CAWSLTYEQYF
>TRBV11-2|TRBJ2-5|15
CASSRAGAPRETQYF
>TRBV9|TRBJ2-1|13
CASTPLRSGEQFF
>TRBV28|TRBJ1-6|15
CASSLPGTIDSPLHF
>TRBV28|TRBJ1-4|15
CASSLMGQGSEKLFF
>TRBV4-1|TRBJ2-5|15
CASSQAGESWETQYF
>TRBV19|TRBJ1-1|14
CASSLTGMNTEAFF
>TRBV2|TRBJ1-4|15
CASISGALTEEKLFF
>TRBV9|TRBJ1-6|15
CASSRGGEPNSPLHF
>TRBV12-2|TRBJ1-2|12
CASRLRRLSYTF
>TRBV10-3|TRBJ1-4|15
CAISELQGTNEKLFF
>TRBV5-1|TRBJ2-7|14
CASSRDRGSYEQYF
>TRBV7-2|TRBJ2-1|17
CASSLFGGVGQINEQFF
>TRBV15|TRBJ1-5|16
CATSGAGTGNNQPQHF
>TRBV29-1|TRBJ1-1|13
CSARTGPHTEAFF
>TRBV7-2|TRBJ2-6|14
CASSFTGAANVLTF
>TRBV5-1|TRBJ2-3|15
CASSLSSGGVDTQYF
>TRBV5-1|TRBJ1-5|14
CASSLAERGQPQHF
>TRBV2|TRBJ2-5|15
CASSVLAGGPETQYF
>TRBV10-3|TRBJ2-7|15
CAISPRDRVSYEQYF
>TRBV5-1|TRBJ2-3|16
CASSKQGASSTDTQYF
>TRBV29-1|TRBJ2-3|14
CSVEGGGPGDTQYF
>TRBV28|TRBJ1-4|14
CASSTSTLGEKLFF
>TRBV6-6|TRBJ1-2|13
CASSYYSLYGYTF
>TRBV11-2|TRBJ2-7|14
CASSPIASGYEQYF
>TRBV5-4|TRBJ1-6|13
CASSLRDASSLHF
>TRBV19|TRBJ2-3|14
CASSIGGITDTQYF
>TRBV27|TRBJ2-5|16
CASSPRTSGGQETQYF
>TRBV7-9|TRBJ2-3|16
CASSPWEGGSTDTQYF